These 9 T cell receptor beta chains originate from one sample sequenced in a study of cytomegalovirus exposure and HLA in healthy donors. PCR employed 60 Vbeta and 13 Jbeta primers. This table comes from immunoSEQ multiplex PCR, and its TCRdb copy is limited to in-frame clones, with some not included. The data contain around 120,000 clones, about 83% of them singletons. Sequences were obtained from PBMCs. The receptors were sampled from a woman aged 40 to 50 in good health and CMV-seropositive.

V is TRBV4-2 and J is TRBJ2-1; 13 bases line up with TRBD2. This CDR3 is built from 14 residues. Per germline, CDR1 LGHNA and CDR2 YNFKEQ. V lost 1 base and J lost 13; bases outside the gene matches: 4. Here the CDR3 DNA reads TGTGCCAGCAGCCAAGTACTAGCGGGAGGGCGCCAGTTCTTC. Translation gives CASSQVLAGGRQFF.

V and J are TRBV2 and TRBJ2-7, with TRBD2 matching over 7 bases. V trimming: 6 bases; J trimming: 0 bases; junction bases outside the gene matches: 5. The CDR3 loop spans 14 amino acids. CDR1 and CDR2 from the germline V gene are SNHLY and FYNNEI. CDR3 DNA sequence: TGTGCCAGCAGACCGGGACTAAGCTCCTACGAGCAGTACTTC. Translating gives CASRPGLSSYEQYF.

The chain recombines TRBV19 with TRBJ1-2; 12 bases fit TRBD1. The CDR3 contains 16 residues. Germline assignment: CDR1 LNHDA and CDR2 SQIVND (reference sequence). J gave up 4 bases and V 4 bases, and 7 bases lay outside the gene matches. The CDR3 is CASSTPGQGALYGYTF. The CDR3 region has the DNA TGTGCCAGTAGTACCCCGGGACAGGGGGCCCTCTATGGCTACACCTTC.

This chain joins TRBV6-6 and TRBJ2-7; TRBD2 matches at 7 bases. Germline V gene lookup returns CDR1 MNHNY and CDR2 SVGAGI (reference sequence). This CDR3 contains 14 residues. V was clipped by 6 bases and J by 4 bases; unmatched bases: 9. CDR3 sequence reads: CASRTRGTPYEQYF. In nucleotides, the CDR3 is TGTGCCAGCAGGACGCGGGGGACCCCGTACGAGCAGTACTTC.

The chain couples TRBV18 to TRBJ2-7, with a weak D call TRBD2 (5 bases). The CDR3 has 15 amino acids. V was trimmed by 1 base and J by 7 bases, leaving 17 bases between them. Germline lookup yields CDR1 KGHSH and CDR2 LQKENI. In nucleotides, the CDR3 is TGTGCCAGCTCACCACTGGCGGGCCGGGGTTTTGAGCAGTACTTC. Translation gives CASSPLAGRGFEQYF.

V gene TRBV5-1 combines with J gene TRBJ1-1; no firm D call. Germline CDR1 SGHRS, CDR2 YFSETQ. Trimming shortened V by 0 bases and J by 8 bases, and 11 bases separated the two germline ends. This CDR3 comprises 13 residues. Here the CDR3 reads CASSLAEIREAFF. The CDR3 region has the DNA TGCGCCAGCAGCTTGGCCGAGATCCGGGAAGCTTTCTTT.

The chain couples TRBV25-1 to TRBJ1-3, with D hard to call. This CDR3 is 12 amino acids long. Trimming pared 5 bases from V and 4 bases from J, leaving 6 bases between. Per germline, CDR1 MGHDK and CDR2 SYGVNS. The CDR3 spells CASSPMGNTIYF. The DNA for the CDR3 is TGTGCCAGCAGTCCCATGGGAAACACCATATATTTT.

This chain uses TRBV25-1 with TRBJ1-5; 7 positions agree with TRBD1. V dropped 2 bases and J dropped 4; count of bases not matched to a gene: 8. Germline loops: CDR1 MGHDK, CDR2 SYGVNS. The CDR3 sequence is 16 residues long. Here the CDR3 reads CASSEGRGLGNQPQHF. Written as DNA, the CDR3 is TGTGCCAGCAGTGAAGGAAGGGGGCTTGGGAATCAGCCCCAGCATTTT.

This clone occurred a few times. The CDR3, as DNA: TGTGCCAGCAGCCTCCCAGGGCCCTACGAGCAGTACTTC. Translated, it gives CASSLPGPYEQYF. The rearrangement links TRBV21-1 to TRBJ2-7; TRBD1 reflects the table's D call only, with no check against the DNA. TRBV21-1 is a listed pseudogene. The CDR3 has 13 residues.